These 5 T cell receptor beta chains originate from one sample sequenced in a study of OX40 agonist ivuxolimab in advanced cancers. The data were produced by immunoSEQ multiplex PCR, yet TCRdb's version contains in-frame clones alone and is incomplete. The sample consists of roughly 80,000 clones, under 90% of them appearing once. Sequenced material: CD4+ or CD8+ T cells sorted from blood, taken in a trial of the OX40 agonist ivuxolimab. Receptors originate from an adult with an advanced solid tumor such as melanoma, head and neck, liver or kidney cancer.

This rearrangement joins TRBV7-3 to TRBJ2-3, with a weak D call TRBD1 (6 bases). CDR1 is SGHTA and CDR2 is FQGTGA in the germline V gene. The CDR3 is 14 residues long. Trimming shortened V by 3 bases and J by 1 base, and 8 bases separated the two germline ends. DNA of the CDR3: TGTGCCAGCAGCTTCAGGGGCCGCACAGATACGCAGTATTTT. Amino acid sequence: CASSFRGRTDTQYF.

The chain has TRBV6-7 and TRBJ2-7; 8 positions match TRBD1. TRBV6-7 is identified as an open reading frame with a role that is uncertain. The CDR3 is made up of 14 amino acids. Trimming removed 6 bases from V and 3 bases from J; junction bases left unmatched: 7. CDR3 nucleotides: TGTGCCAGCAGGGGAGGACAGGGATGCTACGAGCAGTACTTC. It is translated as CASRGGQGCYEQYF.

This chain uses TRBV9 with TRBJ2-1; D gene uncertain. Between the trimmed V and J ends, which lost 4 bases and 0 bases, there was a span of 8 bases. This CDR3 is built from 14 residues. Germline CDR1 reads SGDLS; CDR2 reads YYNGEE. The CDR3 coding sequence is TGTGCCAGCAGCCCAAGGGTCTCCTACAATGAGCAGTTCTTC. This codes for CASSPRVSYNEQFF.

The sample holds one count of this clone. The V and J genes are TRBV29-1 and TRBJ1-5; 8 bases line up with TRBD1. The length of the CDR3 is 13 residues. CDR1 is SQVTM and CDR2 is ANQGSEA in the germline V gene. V shed 4 bases and J 5 bases; nucleotides not matched to a gene: 4. CDR3 DNA: TGCAGCGTTGGACAGGGGTGGTATCAGCCCCAGCATTTT. It is translated as CSVGQGWYQPQHF.

J is TRBJ2-5 and V is TRBV10-3, with unresolved D. The CDR3 runs 11 residues. The germline V and J ends were trimmed by 5 bases and 5 bases, with 6 bases remaining between them. Germline V lookup: CDR1 ENHRY, CDR2 SYGVKD. The CDR3 is CAISYGETQYF. The CDR3 bases are TGTGCCATCAGTTATGGTGAGACCCAGTACTTC.